The rows below give T cell receptor beta chains drawn from one sample of a study of response to subunit inactivated influenza vaccine. TCRdb used MiXCR to reprocess the RT-PCR reads, holding one entry per CDR3 protein. Of about 240,000 distinct CDR3 sequences in the sample, 10% to 15% were seen once. The starting material was non-naive T cells sorted from PBMCs, obtained around 15 days before vaccination. All receptors come from a man aged 45-65 years who received an inactivated influenza vaccine. CDR3s include the opening cysteine and the closing phenylalanine or tryptophan. D genes are given only for firm matches. The size field is filled for only some rows; it gives once, few, many or a size class.

size: -
V: TRBV5-1
J: TRBJ2-1
D: -
DNA: TGCGCCAGCAGCTTGCCCAGGGGCAATGAGCAGTTCTTC
CDR3: CASSLPRGNEQFF

size: few
V: TRBV15
J: TRBJ2-2
D: -
DNA: TGTGCCACCGTTCCCGGGGGGCACGTAAACACCGGGGAGCTGTTTTTT
CDR3: CATVPGGHVNTGELFF

size: -
V: TRBV12-3/TRBV12-4
J: TRBJ1-2
D: -
DNA: TGTGCCAGCAGTCCACAGGCTTGGGGCAACTATGGCTACACCTTC
CDR3: CASSPQAWGNYGYTF

size: many
V: TRBV30
J: TRBJ1-6
D: -
DNA: TGTGCCTGGAGCTGGGACGTCGGGGGTGGTTCACCCCTCCACTTT
CDR3: CAWSWDVGGGSPLHF

size: -
V: TRBV7-6
J: TRBJ2-3
D: -
DNA: TGTGCCAGCAGCTATTATCGGGGCACAGATACGCAGTATTTT
CDR3: CASSYYRGTDTQYF

size: few
V: TRBV5-1
J: TRBJ2-5
D: TRBD2
DNA: TGCGCCAGCAGCTTGGCTCGAGCGGGGGGGCAAGAGACCCAGTACTTC
CDR3: CASSLARAGGQETQYF

size: few
V: TRBV7-2
J: TRBJ2-7
D: -
DNA: TGTGCCAGCAGCTCCGCTTGGGGCCCAATGTACGAGCAGTACTTC
CDR3: CASSSAWGPMYEQYF

size: few
V: TRBV10-3
J: TRBJ2-5
D: TRBD1
DNA: TGTGCCATCAGTGAGGCCGATCGAGACAGGGCCCAAGAGACCCAGTACTTC
CDR3: CAISEADRDRAQETQYF

size: few
V: TRBV10-3
J: TRBJ1-4
D: TRBD1
DNA: TGTGCCATCAGCCCGGGACAGGGGGCAGCTAATGAAAAACTGTTTTTT
CDR3: CAISPGQGAANEKLFF

size: many
V: TRBV28
J: TRBJ2-1
D: TRBD2
DNA: TGTGCCAGCAGAACCCTAGCGGGAGCCAATGAGCAGTTCTTC
CDR3: CASRTLAGANEQFF

size: -
V: TRBV4-3
J: TRBJ2-7
D: TRBD2
DNA: TGCGCCAGCAGCCAAGTAAGCGGGGGACCCTCCTACGAGCAGTACTTC
CDR3: CASSQVSGGPSYEQYF

size: many
V: TRBV20-1
J: TRBJ1-4
D: -
DNA: TGCAGTGTCCCGGGATCCTCGAGGGAAAAACTGTTTTTT
CDR3: CSVPGSSREKLFF

size: few
V: TRBV7-2
J: TRBJ1-4
D: -
DNA: TGTGCCAGCACCCTTATGGTTTCAGTTAATGAAAAACTGTTTTTT
CDR3: CASTLMVSVNEKLFF

size: -
V: TRBV10-3
J: TRBJ1-1
D: TRBD1
DNA: TGTGCCATCAGTGCGGGACAGCTCAACACTGAAGCTTTCTTT
CDR3: CAISAGQLNTEAFF

size: -
V: TRBV6-2/TRBV6-3
J: TRBJ2-2
D: TRBD2
DNA: TGTGCCAGCACCAACTTTTGGGGACAGGGTGGACTAGCGGGAACCGGGGAGCTGTTTTTT
CDR3: CASTNFWGQGGLAGTGELFF

size: once
V: TRBV20-1
J: TRBJ2-5
D: TRBD1
DNA: TGCAGTGCTGCACAGGGGGAAGAGACCCAGTACTTC
CDR3: CSAAQGEETQYF

size: few
V: TRBV7-2
J: TRBJ2-1
D: -
DNA: TGTGCCAGCAGCTTAGACGGGACAATATACAATGAGCAGTTCTTC
CDR3: CASSLDGTIYNEQFF

size: many
V: TRBV14
J: TRBJ2-1
D: TRBD2
DNA: TGTGCCAGCAGCCAAGATCCCGCTAGCGGGAGCGCTTCCTACAATGAGCAGTTCTTC
CDR3: CASSQDPASGSASYNEQFF

size: many
V: TRBV20-1
J: TRBJ2-7
D: -
DNA: TGCAGTGCTAGCCAGGACTACTCAACCTACGAGCAGTACTTC
CDR3: CSASQDYSTYEQYF

size: -
V: TRBV20-1
J: TRBJ2-5
D: TRBD1
DNA: TGCAGCCTTTTGATGGACAGGGGGAAGACCCAGTACTTC
CDR3: CSLLMDRGKTQYF

size: -
V: TRBV6-1
J: TRBJ1-2
D: TRBD1
DNA: TGTGCCAGCAGTCCCCACAGGGGGTTCGGCTACACCTTC
CDR3: CASSPHRGFGYTF

size: few
V: TRBV7-6
J: TRBJ1-6
D: -
DNA: TGTGCCAGCAGCGAGGAGTACGCTGGGGATGGTTCACCCCTCCACTTT
CDR3: CASSEEYAGDGSPLHF

size: -
V: TRBV18
J: TRBJ2-5
D: TRBD1
DNA: TGTGCCAGCTCACCATCCGCCGGGACAGGGGGCCGAGAGACCCAGTACTTC
CDR3: CASSPSAGTGGRETQYF

size: -
V: TRBV6-6
J: TRBJ2-3
D: -
DNA: TGTGCCAGCAATGTTGGTAATACGCAGTATTTT
CDR3: CASNVGNTQYF

size: few
V: TRBV28
J: TRBJ2-7
D: -
DNA: TGTGCCAGCAGTACGACCTACGAGCAGTACTTC
CDR3: CASSTTYEQYF

size: few
V: TRBV29-1
J: TRBJ1-1
D: -
DNA: TGCAGCGTGGGAGCTGGGGACACTGAAGCTTTCTTT
CDR3: CSVGAGDTEAFF

size: many
V: TRBV12-3/TRBV12-4
J: TRBJ1-4
D: -
DNA: TGTGCCAGCAGTTTACTCCCCGACGGTGAAAAACTGTTTTTT
CDR3: CASSLLPDGEKLFF

size: few
V: TRBV20-1
J: TRBJ2-7
D: TRBD1
DNA: TGCAGTGCTACGACAGGGGGCGCCGGTTACGAGCAGTACTTC
CDR3: CSATTGGAGYEQYF

size: -
V: TRBV6-1
J: TRBJ2-2
D: TRBD1
DNA: TGTGCCAGCAGAGAGACAGGGCCGAGCACCGGGGAGCTGTTTTTT
CDR3: CASRETGPSTGELFF

size: -
V: TRBV11-3
J: TRBJ2-3
D: -
DNA: TGTGCCAGCAGCCGGGGGGCTCGAACAGATACGCAGTATTTT
CDR3: CASSRGARTDTQYF

size: many
V: TRBV9
J: TRBJ1-4
D: -
DNA: TGTGCCAGCAGCGTAAGCACGGGGGCTACTAATGAAAAACTGTTTTTT
CDR3: CASSVSTGATNEKLFF

size: -
V: TRBV20-1
J: TRBJ2-3
D: TRBD2
DNA: TGCAGTGCTGAAAGGACTAGCAGAGATACGCAGTATTTT
CDR3: CSAERTSRDTQYF

size: -
V: TRBV9
J: TRBJ2-3
D: TRBD2
DNA: TGTGCCAGCAGCGTAGAGGCTAGCGGGGGATATACGCAGTATTTT
CDR3: CASSVEASGGYTQYF

size: few
V: TRBV20-1
J: TRBJ1-1
D: -
DNA: TGCAGTGCTTGGAGGGAGGAAGCTTTCTTT
CDR3: CSAWREEAFF

size: many
V: TRBV20-1
J: TRBJ2-5
D: TRBD1
DNA: TGCAGTGCTATGGCGGGACAGGGGCAAGAGACCCAGTACTTC
CDR3: CSAMAGQGQETQYF

size: -
V: TRBV12-3/TRBV12-4
J: TRBJ1-4
D: -
DNA: TGTGCCAGCAGAACGGGACTATTAAATGAAAAACTGTTTTTT
CDR3: CASRTGLLNEKLFF

size: -
V: TRBV7-8
J: TRBJ2-1
D: TRBD2
DNA: TGTGCCAGCAGCCCGAAGCGGGGACCGTACAATGAGCAGTTCTTC
CDR3: CASSPKRGPYNEQFF

size: many
V: TRBV20-1
J: TRBJ1-1
D: -
DNA: TGCAGTGCTAGACCCCCTTCGACAGGCCTTGGGGCTTTCTTT
CDR3: CSARPPSTGLGAFF

size: many
V: TRBV20-1
J: TRBJ2-7
D: -
DNA: TGCAGTGCTAGGCCGACGGGACCAGCGCTATGGCAGTACTTC
CDR3: CSARPTGPALWQYF

size: -
V: TRBV7-9
J: TRBJ1-2
D: TRBD1
DNA: TGTGCCAGCAGCTTGTTACAGGGGGGGGACTATGGCTACACCTTC
CDR3: CASSLLQGGDYGYTF

size: -
V: TRBV10-2
J: TRBJ2-3
D: TRBD2
DNA: TGCGCCAGCAGAGACCGGGGGGGCAACACAGATACGCAGTATTTT
CDR3: CASRDRGGNTDTQYF

size: many
V: TRBV10-3
J: TRBJ2-2
D: TRBD2
DNA: TGTGCCATCAGTCCTGGGACTAGCGGGAACACCGGGGAGCTGTTTTTT
CDR3: CAISPGTSGNTGELFF

size: many
V: TRBV10-3
J: TRBJ2-1
D: TRBD2
DNA: TGTGCCATCGCGCTAGCGGAATACAATGAGCAGTTCTTC
CDR3: CAIALAEYNEQFF

size: -
V: TRBV12-3/TRBV12-4
J: TRBJ1-1
D: -
DNA: TGTGCCAGCAGTTTTGGGTCCGCTGAAGCTTTCTTT
CDR3: CASSFGSAEAFF

size: few
V: TRBV24-1
J: TRBJ2-1
D: TRBD2
DNA: TGTGCCACCAGTGATTTTATCGGGAGGGCCCTCAATGAGCAGTTCTTC
CDR3: CATSDFIGRALNEQFF

size: many
V: TRBV11-2
J: TRBJ2-5
D: -
DNA: TGTGCCAGCAGCTTATCACAGGGATTAGGGGAGACCCAGTACTTC
CDR3: CASSLSQGLGETQYF

size: few
V: TRBV3-1
J: TRBJ1-4
D: -
DNA: TGTGCCAGCAGCCAAGACCCCGGACAGACTAATGAAAAACTGTTTTTT
CDR3: CASSQDPGQTNEKLFF

size: few
V: TRBV28
J: TRBJ1-2
D: -
DNA: TGTGCCAGCAGTTTTTTGGGTGGGGACTATGGCTACACCTTC
CDR3: CASSFLGGDYGYTF

size: -
V: TRBV7-2
J: TRBJ2-7
D: -
DNA: TGTGCCAGCAGCTTAGACAGGACGACCTACGAGCAGTACTTC
CDR3: CASSLDRTTYEQYF

size: many
V: TRBV6-5
J: TRBJ1-4
D: -
DNA: TGTGCCAGCAGTTCGCCAGCAACTAATGAAAAACTGTTTTTT
CDR3: CASSSPATNEKLFF